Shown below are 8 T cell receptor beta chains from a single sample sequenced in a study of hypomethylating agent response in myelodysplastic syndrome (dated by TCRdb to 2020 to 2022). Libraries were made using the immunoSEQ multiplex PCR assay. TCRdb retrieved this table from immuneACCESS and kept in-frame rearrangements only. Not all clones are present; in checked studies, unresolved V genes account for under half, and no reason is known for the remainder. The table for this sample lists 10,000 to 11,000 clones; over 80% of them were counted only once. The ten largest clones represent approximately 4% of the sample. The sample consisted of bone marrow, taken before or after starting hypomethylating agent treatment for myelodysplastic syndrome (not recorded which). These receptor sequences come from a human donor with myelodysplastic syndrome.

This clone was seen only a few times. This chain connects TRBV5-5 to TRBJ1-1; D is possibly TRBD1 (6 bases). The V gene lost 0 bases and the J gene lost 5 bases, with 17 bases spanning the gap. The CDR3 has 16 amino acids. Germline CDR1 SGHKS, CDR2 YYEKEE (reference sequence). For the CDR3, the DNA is TGTGCCAGCAGCTTGGCCCTGGGCAGGGGCGAGACTGAAGCTTTCTTT. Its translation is CASSLALGRGETEAFF.

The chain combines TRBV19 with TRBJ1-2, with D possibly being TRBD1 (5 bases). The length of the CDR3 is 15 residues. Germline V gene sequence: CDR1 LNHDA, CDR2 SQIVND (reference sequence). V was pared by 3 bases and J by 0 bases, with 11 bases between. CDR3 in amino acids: CASSILPGTNYGYTF. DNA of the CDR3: TGTGCCAGTAGTATCTTGCCAGGGACTAACTATGGCTACACCTTC.

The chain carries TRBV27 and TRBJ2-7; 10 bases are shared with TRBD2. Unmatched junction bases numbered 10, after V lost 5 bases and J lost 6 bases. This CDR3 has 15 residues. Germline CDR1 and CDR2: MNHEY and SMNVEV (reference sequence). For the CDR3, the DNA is TGTGCCAGCAGTCTCGGGCTAGCGGGAGCAAGCGAGCAGTACTTC. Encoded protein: CASSLGLAGASEQYF.

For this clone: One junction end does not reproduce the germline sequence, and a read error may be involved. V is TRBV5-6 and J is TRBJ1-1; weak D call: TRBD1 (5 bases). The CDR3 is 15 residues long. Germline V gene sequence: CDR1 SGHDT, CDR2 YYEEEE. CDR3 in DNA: TGTGCCAGCACCTTGGGACTTCGGCTACACACTGAAGCTTTCTTT. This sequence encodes CASTLGLRLHTEAFF.

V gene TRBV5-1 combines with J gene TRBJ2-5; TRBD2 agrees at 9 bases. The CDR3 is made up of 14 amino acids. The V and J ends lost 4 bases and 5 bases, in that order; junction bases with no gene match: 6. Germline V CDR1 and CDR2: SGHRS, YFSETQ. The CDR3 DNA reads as TGCGCCAGCAGCGGCGGGACTAGCTTGGAGACCCAGTACTTC. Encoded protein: CASSGGTSLETQYF.

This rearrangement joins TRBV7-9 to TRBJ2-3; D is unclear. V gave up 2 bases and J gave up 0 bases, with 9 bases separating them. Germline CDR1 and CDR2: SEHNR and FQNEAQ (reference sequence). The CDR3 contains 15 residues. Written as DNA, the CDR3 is TGTGCCAGCAGCTTACCAGGAACTAGCACAGATACGCAGTATTTT. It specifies CASSLPGTSTDTQYF.

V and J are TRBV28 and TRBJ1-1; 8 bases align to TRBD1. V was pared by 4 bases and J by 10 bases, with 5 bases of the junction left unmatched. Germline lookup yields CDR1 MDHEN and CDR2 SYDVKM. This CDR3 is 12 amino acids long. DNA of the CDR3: TGTGCCAGCAGTTCCGGGACAGGAATAGCTTTCTTT. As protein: CASSSGTGIAFF.

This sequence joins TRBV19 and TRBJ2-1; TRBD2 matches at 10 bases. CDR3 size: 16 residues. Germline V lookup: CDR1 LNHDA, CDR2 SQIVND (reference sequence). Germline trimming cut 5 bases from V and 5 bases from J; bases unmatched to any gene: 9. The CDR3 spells CASSPPLAGRNNEQFF. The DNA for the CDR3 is TGTGCCAGTAGTCCCCCACTAGCGGGGAGAAACAATGAGCAGTTCTTC.